This TCR beta chain was recorded in a study of T cells in Graves' hyperthyroidism and ophthalmopathy. RNA transcripts gave rise to amplified TCR beta CDR3 regions. The study used the HTBI primer set for a first-round RT-PCR of the TCR CDR3. From the multiplex PCR reads, TCRdb called clonotypes with MiXCR, one entry per CDR3 protein. This sample has 450,000 to 700,000 distinct CDR3 sequences; roughly 50% occur once, and the top ten carry roughly 19%. CDR1 and CDR2 from the germline V gene are LGHNA and YSLEER. Trimming took 1 base from V and 2 from J, leaving 18 bases between them. The CDR3 consists of 17 residues.

The rearrangement joins TRBV4-3 to TRBJ2-7; TRBD2 is a possible D gene (5 bases). The clonotype was recovered from an adult woman with Graves' disease, either hyperthyroidism or ophthalmopathy (not recorded which). Sequenced sample: peripheral blood or thyroid tissue (not recorded which). The CDR3: CASSQGQRGYNPYEQYF. CDR3 DNA sequence: TGCGCCAGCAGCCAAGGTCAGCGAGGGTATAACCCCTACGAGCAGTACTTC.